The text below deals with one T cell receptor (beta chain). This clone's antigen is unknown. No much larger clone is present one base from it, and per-base qualities are unavailable. TCRbeta CDR3 regions were amplified from genomic DNA by means of the immunoSEQ Assay, a bias-controlled multiplex PCR. From the authors' description of their analysis: Nucleated cell counts per sample were estimated from amplification of reference gene primers within the assay. Sequence reads were collapsed and filtered to measure the absolute abundance of every unique TCRbeta CDR3 rearrangement. For each sample, productive Simpson clonality was calculated as the square root of Simpson's diversity index across productive rearrangements. Imported from immuneACCESS, the table was reduced by TCRdb to in-frame sequences with V and J called. These copies leave out some clones; in studies compared against another copy, an unresolved V gene accounts for under half, and the cause of the remainder is not known. V and J calls and clone size follow that table, whereas D and trimming were derived from the DNA. The sample data list 150,000 or so clones, and roughly 80% of these were observed just once. The ten largest clonotypes hold about 5.3% of the sample.

Participants in the prospective study were enrolled through a virtual design, were aged 18 to 89 years, and lived in roughly 24 United States geographic areas. In the prospective study, participants were assigned to cohorts based on the clinical history participants reported in a screening survey and a study questionnaire. In the prospective study, mobile phlebotomists collected whole blood, serum and a nasopharyngeal or oropharyngeal swab from each participant. Participants in the prospective study had the option to provide additional blood draws and questionnaires over a roughly two-month period. Prospective study blood samples were shipped either frozen or at room temperature before DNA extraction. These data originate in a study of blood T cell repertoires in COVID-19 (dated by TCRdb to 2020 to 2021). About the full investigation: Samples from collaborators originated in the United States, Italy and Spain and spanned both the acute and convalescent phases of COVID-19. The prospective study material was composed of cDNA or gDNA derived from T cells, B-cell-depleted T cells, or PBMCs. The dataset comprised deeply sampled blood TCRbeta repertoires from subjects exposed to, actively infected with, or recovered from COVID-19. The repertoires were released in a freely available public database meant as a resource for research on the immune response to SARS-CoV-2. Samples came from the ongoing ImmuneRACE study (first 160 participants) plus 1,254 subjects from 6 global collaborators. Nearly every sample came with metadata listing a de-identified subject ID, COVID-19 status, age in years and sex. Where available, HLA class I and class II types were taken from metadata supplied by the sample provider and were not determined by assay-based typing. Overall results and qualifications from the work: How much clinical and demographic metadata was included differed by source and by participant, and the metadata was provided uncurated.

Per the germline V gene, SNHLY is the CDR1 and FYNNEI is the CDR2. V is pared back by 2 bases and J by 0 bases, with 13 bases lying between the germline termini. The cysteine opens and the phenylalanine closes a CDR3 of 16 amino acids. Only CDR3 DNA remains: 48 bases, in frame from the first base. The source of this sequence is a middle-aged woman with acute COVID-19. The sequence links TRBV2 to TRBJ1-1, with a tentative D gene TRBD1 over 5 matching bases. The specimen sequenced was PBMCs or T cells enriched from blood (not recorded which). At the DNA level, the sequence is TGTGCCAGCAGTGAATTGATACGGGGGATGAACACTGAAGCTTTCTTT. The resulting protein is CASSELIRGMNTEAFF.